Included here is one T cell receptor (beta chain) sequence, with context. The antigen remains undetermined. CDR3 size: 15 residues. Germline values: CDR1 MNHEY, CDR2 SMNVEV (reference sequence). V lost 7 bases and J lost 8, with 20 bases in between. The sampling schedule covered blood at baseline, cycle 4 day 1, and cycle 7 day 1. TCRdb's table, derived via immunoSEQ multiplex PCR, lists solely in-frame clones and lacks some. Found here are around 70,000 clones, 65% to 85% of them singletons; the top ten hold 9.5% to 13%. This sample was taken from a study of OX40 agonist ivuxolimab in advanced cancers. Study overall: Patients were dosed with the agonistic anti-OX40 (CD134) antibody ivuxolimab.

Study-wide points: What antigens the expanded peripheral T cells recognized was never established. Average numbers of expanded clones were greater in CD8+ T cells than in CD4+.

The sequence was obtained from an adult with an advanced solid tumor such as melanoma, head and neck, liver or kidney cancer. This material consisted of CD4+ or CD8+ T cells sorted from blood, taken in a trial of the OX40 agonist ivuxolimab. The V gene is TRBV27, the J gene TRBJ2-2; possibly TRBD2 for D (6 bases). CDR3 region: CASTSRDSNAGELFF. The CDR3 DNA reads as TGTGCCAGCACCTCTAGGGACTCCAACGCGGGGGAGCTGTTTTTT.